The rows below give T cell receptor beta chains drawn from one sample of a study of CD8 T cells in Susac syndrome. TCRdb re-analysed the immunoSEQ multiplex PCR reads in MiXCR, keeping a single row per CDR3 protein. The sample contains approximately 220,000 distinct CDR3 sequences, 95% of which appear only once. Sequenced sample: CD4+ T cells from PBMCs. Receptor source: a human donor with multiple sclerosis. The CDR3 runs from the conserved cysteine through the conserved F or W. The order of the fields is J gene, V gene, D gene, CDR3 protein. The D gene is left open where the match is weak.

>TRBJ1-2|TRBV12-3/TRBV12-4|TRBD1
CASSPGTGNGYTF
>TRBJ1-6|TRBV2|-
CASSLANSPLHF
>TRBJ2-3|TRBV9|TRBD1
CASSVGTGGTDTQYF
>TRBJ1-6|TRBV20-1|TRBD1
CSASPGQGEPPLHF
>TRBJ1-1|TRBV29-1|TRBD1
CSATTGPMNTEAFF
>TRBJ2-5|TRBV12-3/TRBV12-4|-
CASSRGPTVRETQYF
>TRBJ2-2|TRBV9|TRBD1
CASGTGDTGELFF
>TRBJ1-1|TRBV20-1|-
CSADRTNGDTEAFF
>TRBJ1-1|TRBV18|TRBD1
CASSRGQGNEAFF
>TRBJ2-5|TRBV3-1|-
CASSQFQGQETQYF
>TRBJ2-2|TRBV10-3|-
CAISVATGELFF
>TRBJ2-5|TRBV9|-
CASSVEVGLQETQYF
>TRBJ1-5|TRBV2|-
CASSDQGSNQPQHF
>TRBJ2-3|TRBV11-2|-
CASSYRDATDTQYF
>TRBJ2-1|TRBV9|TRBD1
CASSLRTGERDEQFF
>TRBJ2-1|TRBV20-1|TRBD2
CSALVNRGGTFVEQFF
>TRBJ2-3|TRBV18|-
CASKSTVTSTDTQYF
>TRBJ2-1|TRBV7-3|TRBD1
CASSLLGQGAYNEQFF
>TRBJ1-5|TRBV18|-
CASSPRGPGREPQHF
>TRBJ1-6|TRBV29-1|TRBD1
CSVSRGPNSPLHF
>TRBJ2-5|TRBV19|TRBD1
CASSTGQAETQYF
>TRBJ2-1|TRBV10-3|-
CAISDSAGDEQFF
>TRBJ1-2|TRBV6-5|-
CASTESGRPYGYTF
>TRBJ2-3|TRBV19|-
CASRDMGTDTQYF
>TRBJ2-3|TRBV11-2|-
CASSLDGFTDTQYF
>TRBJ1-2|TRBV3-1|-
CASSQSPTRGYGYTF
>TRBJ2-1|TRBV3-1|TRBD1
CASSQGRTGFEQFF
>TRBJ1-6|TRBV9|-
CASSDLGTPLHF
>TRBJ2-5|TRBV7-2|-
CASSRSSEGETQYF
>TRBJ1-4|TRBV20-1|TRBD1
CSARLLGGLNEKLFF
>TRBJ2-4|TRBV5-4|-
CASSSQGGLNIQYF
>TRBJ2-3|TRBV9|-
CASSYRATVTDTQYF
>TRBJ2-1|TRBV20-1|TRBD2
CSASGGAYNEQFF
>TRBJ2-2|TRBV29-1|-
CSVRADGTGELFF
>TRBJ2-1|TRBV6-5|TRBD2
CASRDLAGSNNEQFF
>TRBJ1-1|TRBV29-1|-
CSVLKQGSNTEAFF
>TRBJ1-2|TRBV29-1|-
CSVESNYGYTF
>TRBJ2-2|TRBV20-1|-
CSARSVAGADGELFF
>TRBJ1-6|TRBV20-1|-
CSALRSYNSPLHF
>TRBJ2-7|TRBV2|-
CASSAQRGDEQYF
>TRBJ1-6|TRBV12-3/TRBV12-4|TRBD1
CASSITGGSSPLHF
>TRBJ1-5|TRBV30|-
CAWSVGVYQPQHF
>TRBJ1-6|TRBV12-3/TRBV12-4|-
CASSPGTGDSPLHF
>TRBJ1-5|TRBV4-1|-
CASSQDGGAHQPQHF
>TRBJ2-5|TRBV20-1|TRBD2
CSAPSGPSNTQYF
>TRBJ2-3|TRBV5-6|TRBD2
CASPDARAGECTDTQYF
>TRBJ2-1|TRBV28|-
CASRFMDGSPSSYNEQFF
>TRBJ2-1|TRBV19|-
CATAGPPQEEQFF
>TRBJ2-3|TRBV7-2|TRBD1
CASSLAGTDSDTQYF
>TRBJ2-1|TRBV5-4|TRBD2
CASSPAGGPSNEQFF
>TRBJ1-2|TRBV27|-
CASRKTYRAELGYTF
>TRBJ2-1|TRBV20-1|-
CSARGVRRGFLDEQFF
>TRBJ2-5|TRBV6-5|-
CASSPPVPRETQYF
>TRBJ1-5|TRBV7-2|-
CASSWSGNQPQHF
>TRBJ2-5|TRBV29-1|TRBD1
CSVVGRGSGETQYF
>TRBJ2-3|TRBV25-1|-
CASKTGTFSTDTQYF